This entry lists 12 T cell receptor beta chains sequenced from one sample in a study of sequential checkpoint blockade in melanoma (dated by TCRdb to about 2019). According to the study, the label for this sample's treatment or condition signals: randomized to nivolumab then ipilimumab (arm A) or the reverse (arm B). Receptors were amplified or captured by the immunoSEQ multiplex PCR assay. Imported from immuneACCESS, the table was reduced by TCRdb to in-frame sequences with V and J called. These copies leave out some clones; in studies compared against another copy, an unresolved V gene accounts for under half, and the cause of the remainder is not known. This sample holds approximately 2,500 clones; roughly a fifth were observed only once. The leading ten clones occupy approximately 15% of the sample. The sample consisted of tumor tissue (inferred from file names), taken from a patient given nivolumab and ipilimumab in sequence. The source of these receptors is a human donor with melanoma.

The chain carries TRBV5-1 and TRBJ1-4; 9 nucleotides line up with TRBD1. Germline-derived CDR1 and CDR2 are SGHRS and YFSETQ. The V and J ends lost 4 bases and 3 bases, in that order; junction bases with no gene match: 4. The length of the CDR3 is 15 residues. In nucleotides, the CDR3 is TGCGCCAGCAGCCAACAGGGGGCCTCTAATGAAAAACTGTTTTTT. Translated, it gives CASSQQGASNEKLFF.

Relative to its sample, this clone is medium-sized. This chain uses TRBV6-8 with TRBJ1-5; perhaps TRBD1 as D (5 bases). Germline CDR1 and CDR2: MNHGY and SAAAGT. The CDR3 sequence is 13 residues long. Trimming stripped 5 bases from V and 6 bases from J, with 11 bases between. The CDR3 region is CASSPAGIQPQHF. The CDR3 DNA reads TGTGCCAGCAGTCCGGCAGGGATTCAGCCCCAGCATTTT.

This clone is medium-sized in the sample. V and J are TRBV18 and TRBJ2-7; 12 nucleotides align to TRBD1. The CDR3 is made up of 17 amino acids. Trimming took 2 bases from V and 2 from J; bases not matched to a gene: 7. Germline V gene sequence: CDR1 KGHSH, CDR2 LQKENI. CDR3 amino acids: CASSPEIGTGGPYEQYF. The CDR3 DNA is TGTGCCAGCTCACCAGAAATTGGGACAGGGGGCCCCTACGAGCAGTACTTC.

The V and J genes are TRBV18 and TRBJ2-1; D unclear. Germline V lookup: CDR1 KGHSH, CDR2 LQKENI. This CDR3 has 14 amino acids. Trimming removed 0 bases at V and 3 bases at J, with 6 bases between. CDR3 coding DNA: TGTGCCAGCTCACCACCAGCTGGCTACAATGAGCAGTTCTTC. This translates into CASSPPAGYNEQFF.

CDR3 sequence reads: CASRSGVGAEAFF. In DNA, the CDR3 is TGCGCCAGCAGGTCCGGGGTAGGTGCTGAAGCTTTCTTT. The genes are TRBV10-2 and TRBJ1-1; D ambiguous. V lost 6 bases and J 6 bases, leaving 14 bases between the germline ends. From germline, CDR1 is WSHSY and CDR2 SAAADI. The CDR3 length is 13 residues.

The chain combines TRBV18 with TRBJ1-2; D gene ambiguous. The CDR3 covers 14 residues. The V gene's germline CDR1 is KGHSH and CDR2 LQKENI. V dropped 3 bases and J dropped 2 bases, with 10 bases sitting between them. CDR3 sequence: CASSPDNSNYGYTF. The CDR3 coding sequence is TGTGCCAGCTCACCCGATAACAGCAACTATGGCTACACCTTC.

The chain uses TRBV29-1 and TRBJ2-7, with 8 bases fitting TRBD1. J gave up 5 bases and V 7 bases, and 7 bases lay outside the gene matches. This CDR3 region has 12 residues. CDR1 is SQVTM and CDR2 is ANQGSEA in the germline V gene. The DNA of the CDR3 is TGCAGCGCCCTGGACAGGGCGGACGAGCAGTACTTC. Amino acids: CSALDRADEQYF.

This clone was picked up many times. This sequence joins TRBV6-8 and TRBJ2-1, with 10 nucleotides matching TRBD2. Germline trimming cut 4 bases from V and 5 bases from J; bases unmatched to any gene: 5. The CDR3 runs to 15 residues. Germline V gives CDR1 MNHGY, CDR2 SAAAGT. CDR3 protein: CASSFSGGRNNEQFF. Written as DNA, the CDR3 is TGTGCCAGCAGTTTTAGCGGGGGGCGAAACAATGAGCAGTTCTTC.

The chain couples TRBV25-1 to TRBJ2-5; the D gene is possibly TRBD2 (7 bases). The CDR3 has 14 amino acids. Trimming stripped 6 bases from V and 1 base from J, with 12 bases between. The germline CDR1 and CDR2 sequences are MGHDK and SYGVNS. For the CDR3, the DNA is TGTGCCAGCAGGGGGGGGGCGGCCCAAGAGACCCAGTACTTC. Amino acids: CASRGGAAQETQYF.

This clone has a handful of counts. CDR3 in amino acids: CASSPGTSFYEQYF. For the CDR3, the DNA is TGTGCCAGCAGCCCCGGGACTAGTTTCTACGAGCAGTACTTC. The J gene is TRBJ2-7, the V gene TRBV11-3; 8 bases align to TRBD2. Germline assignment: CDR1 SGHNT and CDR2 YENEEA. V shed 5 bases and J 3 bases; nucleotides not matched to a gene: 6. The CDR3 extends over 14 amino acids.

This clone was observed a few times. In nucleotides, the CDR3 is TGTGCCAGCAGTAATAATCCTAACAGGGGAATGAACACTGAAGCTTTCTTT. It translates to CASSNNPNRGMNTEAFF. The V call is TRBV6-8, the J call TRBJ1-1; TRBD1 matches 7 bases. V gave up 5 bases and J gave up 0 bases; unmatched junction bases: 12. Germline CDR1 is MNHGY and CDR2 is SAAAGT. The CDR3 length is 17 residues.

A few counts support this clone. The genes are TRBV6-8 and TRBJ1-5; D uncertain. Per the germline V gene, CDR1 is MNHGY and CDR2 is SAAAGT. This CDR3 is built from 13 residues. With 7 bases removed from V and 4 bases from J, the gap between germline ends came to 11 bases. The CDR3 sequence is CASNFLSNQPQHF. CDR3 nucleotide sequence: TGTGCCAGCAATTTTCTGTCAAATCAGCCCCAGCATTTT.